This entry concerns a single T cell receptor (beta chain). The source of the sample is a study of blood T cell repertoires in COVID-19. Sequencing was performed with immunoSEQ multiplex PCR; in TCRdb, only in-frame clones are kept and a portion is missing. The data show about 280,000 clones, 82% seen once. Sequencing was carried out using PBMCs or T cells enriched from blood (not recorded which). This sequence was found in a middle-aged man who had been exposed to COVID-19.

The CDR3 reads CASSDRTGGTDTQYF. The CDR3 nucleotides are TGCGCCAGCAGTGATCGGACAGGGGGCACAGATACGCAGTATTTT. The chain uses TRBV10-1 and TRBJ2-3, with 9 bases matching TRBD1. The CDR3 has 15 amino acids. Germline V lookup: CDR1 WNHNN, CDR2 SYGVQD (reference sequence). V was clipped by 3 bases and J by 1 base; unmatched bases: 2.